What follows are 23 T cell receptor beta chains derived from one specimen sequenced in a study of blood T cell repertoires in COVID-19. Sequencing used immunoSEQ multiplex PCR; TCRdb keeps in-frame clones, though not all of them. The sample records about 180,000 clones, about 83% being singletons. The sample taken for sequencing was peripheral blood. Receptor source: a woman aged 70-85 years with COVID-19, enrolled during active disease.

The chain recombines TRBV29-1 with TRBJ2-2; TRBD1 matches 7 bases. The V gene's germline CDR1 is SQVTM and CDR2 ANQGSEA. Trimming removed 5 bases from V and 5 bases from J; junction bases left unmatched: 11. The CDR3 length is 15 residues. The CDR3 DNA reads as TGCAGCGTTACCCCCATAGGGGGCGCGACCGGGGAGCTGTTTTTT. Protein product: CSVTPIGGATGELFF.

The genes are TRBV7-9 and TRBJ2-5; no reliable D call. The V gene lost 3 bases and the J gene lost 0 bases, with 8 bases spanning the gap. This CDR3 comprises 14 residues. Germline V gene lookup returns CDR1 SEHNR and CDR2 FQNEAQ (reference sequence). The DNA of the CDR3 is TGTGCCAGCAGCTTGAACAGCCACCAAGAGACCCAGTACTTC. Translating it yields CASSLNSHQETQYF.

The CDR3: CASSSYTDTQYF. The DNA of the CDR3 is TGTGCCAGCAGCTCTTACACAGATACGCAGTATTTT. The chain is built from TRBV11-3 and TRBJ2-3, with no clear D. This CDR3 contains 12 residues. V lost 4 bases, J lost 2 bases, and 4 bases lay in between. From germline, CDR1 is SGHNT and CDR2 YENEEA.

This chain connects TRBV11-3 to TRBJ2-7; tentative D call: TRBD1 (5 bases). Trimming stripped 1 base from V and 5 bases from J, with 6 bases between. The germline V gene has CDR1 SGHNT and CDR2 YENEEA. The CDR3 is made up of 12 amino acids. CDR3 region: CASSLVRDEQYF. The CDR3 coding sequence is TGTGCCAGCAGCTTAGTCAGGGACGAGCAGTACTTC. Filled out from reference TRBV11-3 and TRBJ2-7, the complete variable domain reads EAGVVQSPRYKIIEKKQPVAFWCNPISGHNTLYWYLQNLGQGPELLIRYENEEAVDDSQLPKDRFSAERLKGVDSTLKIQPAELGDSAVYLCASSLVRDEQYFGPGTRLTVT.

The CDR3 spells CASSGVRMNTGELFF. In DNA, the CDR3 is TGTGCCAGCAGCGGTGTCAGAATGAACACCGGGGAGCTGTTTTTT. This chain uses TRBV9 with TRBJ2-2; no clear D. The CDR3 totals 15 residues. Trimming cost V 3 bases and J 1 base, with 10 bases left between them. CDR1 is SGDLS and CDR2 is YYNGEE in the germline V gene.

The CDR3 DNA sequence: TGTGCCAGCAGCCCCCGAACAGCGGGAGGGGTGGCAGATACGCAGTATTTT. The encoded protein is CASSPRTAGGVADTQYF. This chain links TRBV9 with TRBJ2-3; the match to TRBD2 covers 10 bases. Germline trimming cut 4 bases from V and 4 bases from J; bases unmatched to any gene: 12. The CDR3 loop spans 17 amino acids. Germline V lookup: CDR1 SGDLS, CDR2 YYNGEE.

This clone was seen once. The chain couples TRBV19 to TRBJ1-5, with D possibly TRBD1 on 5 matching bases. Germline V CDR1 and CDR2: LNHDA, SQIVND (reference sequence). The V gene lost 1 base and the J gene lost 7 bases, with 17 bases spanning the gap. The CDR3 is 16 residues long. The CDR3 nucleotides are TGTGCCAGTAGTATAGTCGCAGGGTCGGTGAAACAGCCCCAGCATTTT. Its translation is CASSIVAGSVKQPQHF.

The table lists this clone with a few counts. The chain has TRBV5-1 and TRBJ1-2, with 12 bases that match TRBD1. The V gene end was trimmed by 3 bases and the J gene end by 7 bases; junction bases not matched to a gene: 19. Germline V gene lookup returns CDR1 SGHRS and CDR2 YFSETQ. The CDR3 length is 19 residues. CDR3 in amino acids: CASSSPPGQGAQGLGGYTF. The CDR3 DNA follows: TGCGCCAGCAGCTCACCCCCGGGACAGGGGGCGCAGGGTTTAGGTGGCTACACCTTC.

The rearrangement uses TRBV30 and TRBJ2-5; TRBD1 matches 7 bases. Germline assignment: CDR1 GTSNPN and CDR2 SVGIG (reference sequence). This CDR3 has 13 residues. After removal of 2 bases from V and 2 bases from J, the junction contained 2 bases not matched to a gene. CDR3 in DNA: TGTGCCTGGAGTAGACAGGGTCAAGAGACCCAGTACTTC. Translating it yields CAWSRQGQETQYF.

CDR3 bases: TGTGCCAGCAGTTACGACAGCCACAATGAGCAGTTCTTC. Encoded protein: CASSYDSHNEQFF. V usage is TRBV6-5 and J usage is TRBJ2-1, with D perhaps matching TRBD1 (5 bases). Trimming took off 2 bases at V and 5 bases at J, with 7 bases between the two ends. This CDR3 has 13 amino acids. From germline, CDR1 is MNHEY and CDR2 SVGAGI.

The chain carries TRBV5-4 and TRBJ1-3, with 9 bases identical to TRBD1. Per the germline V gene, CDR1 is SGHNT and CDR2 is YYREEE (reference sequence). Trimming at V came to 4 bases and at J to 4 bases, leaving 3 bases not matched to a gene. This CDR3 contains 14 residues. CDR3 nucleotide sequence: TGTGCCAGCAGCAGGGACAGGGCAGGAAACACCATATATTTT. Amino acid sequence: CASSRDRAGNTIYF. The full variable domain, with the rest looked up from reference TRBV5-4 and TRBJ1-3, is ETGVTQSPTHLIKTRGQQVTLRCSSQSGHNTVSWYQQALGQGPQFIFQYYREEENGRGNFPPRFSGLQFPNYSSELNVNALELDDSALYLCASSRDRAGNTIYFGEGSWLTVV.

The DNA of the CDR3 is TGTGCCAGTAGTACCGGACACTCTGGAAACACCATATATTTT. Protein: CASSTGHSGNTIYF. The genes are TRBV19 and TRBJ1-3; D perhaps matches TRBD1 (5 bases). With 4 bases removed from V and 0 bases from J, the gap between germline ends came to 7 bases. Germline V gene lookup returns CDR1 LNHDA and CDR2 SQIVND (reference sequence). The CDR3 covers 14 residues.

The chain uses TRBV30 and TRBJ2-7; the D gene is possibly TRBD1 (5 bases). The CDR3 is made up of 13 amino acids. Per the germline V gene, CDR1 is GTSNPN and CDR2 is SVGIG (reference sequence). Trimming left V 5 bases short and J 6 bases short, with 17 bases between. CDR3 amino acids: CAWSQTARAEQYF. The CDR3 DNA reads as TGTGCCTGGTCCCAGACAGCTCGGGCCGAGCAGTACTTC.

V is TRBV5-3 and J is TRBJ2-7; 11 bases align to TRBD1. TRBV5-3 is reported as an ORF; its role is uncertain. The CDR3 loop spans 15 amino acids. V was pared by 0 bases and J by 4 bases, with 3 bases of the junction left unmatched. The DNA for the CDR3 is TGTGCCAGAAGCTTGGACGGGACAGGGGGTTACGAGCAGTACTTC. This gives the protein CARSLDGTGGYEQYF.

The J gene is TRBJ2-7, the V gene TRBV15; TRBD2 matches at 10 bases. The germline V gene encodes CDR1 LNHNV and CDR2 YYDKDF (reference sequence). With V trimmed by 3 bases and J by 0 bases, 17 bases remained unmatched. This CDR3 has 20 residues. The CDR3 DNA reads TGTGCCACCAGCAGCTTACACTCCGGGACTAGCGTATTTAGCTCCTACGAGCAGTACTTC. Residues: CATSSLHSGTSVFSSYEQYF.

This sequence joins TRBV9 and TRBJ2-3; TRBD2 might be the D (5 bases). The CDR3 is made up of 16 amino acids. V was shortened by 4 bases and J by 2 bases, with 17 bases between the two germline ends. Germline V gene lookup returns CDR1 SGDLS and CDR2 YYNGEE. Written as DNA, the CDR3 is TGTGCCAGCAGCCCACGGACTGGGATTTACACAGATACGCAGTATTTT. This encodes CASSPRTGIYTDTQYF.

The chain is built from TRBV29-1 and TRBJ1-1; D gene unclear. Germline values: CDR1 SQVTM, CDR2 ANQGSEA. There are 10 residues in the CDR3. CDR3 DNA: TGCAGTGGACGGGGCACTGAAGCTTTCTTT. Residues: CSGRGTEAFF.

A single count supports this clone. This chain joins TRBV11-2 and TRBJ2-7, with a weak D call TRBD1 (6 bases). V was pared by 3 bases and J by 1 base, with 16 bases between. CDR1 and CDR2 from the germline V gene are SGHAT and FQNNGV. There are 16 residues in the CDR3. The CDR3, as DNA: TGTGCCAGCAGCTTGGTGACAGGTCCTGGGTCCTACGAGCAGTACTTC. It is translated as CASSLVTGPGSYEQYF.

CDR3 loop: CASSLTSYEQYF. CDR3 DNA: TGTGCCAGCAGCTTAACTAGCTACGAGCAGTACTTC. The chain links TRBV7-2 to TRBJ2-7, with D possibly matching TRBD2 (5 bases). Germline V gene data show CDR1 as SGHTA and CDR2 as FQGNSA. The germline V and J ends were trimmed by 2 bases and 3 bases, with 5 bases remaining between them. The CDR3 contains 12 residues.

This CDR3 reads CASSLFATTNEKLFF. The CDR3 bases are TGTGCCAGCAGCTTATTTGCTACAACTAATGAAAAACTGTTTTTT. The chain recombines TRBV5-6 with TRBJ1-4; D is undetermined. The CDR3 runs 15 residues. The germline V and J ends were trimmed by 2 bases and 0 bases, with 8 bases remaining between them. Germline CDR1 SGHDT, CDR2 YYEEEE.

This chain joins TRBV5-5 and TRBJ1-1; 7 nucleotides line up with TRBD1. From germline, CDR1 is SGHKS and CDR2 YYEKEE (reference sequence). V was pared by 3 bases and J by 1 base, with 3 bases of the junction left unmatched. The CDR3 loop spans 14 amino acids. The CDR3 DNA follows: TGTGCCAGCAGCTCCGGGACAGCGAACACTGAAGCTTTCTTT. Translating it yields CASSSGTANTEAFF.

The chain couples TRBV2 to TRBJ1-3, with TRBD1 as a possible D gene (6 bases). This CDR3 comprises 16 residues. V lost 3 bases and J lost 4, with 16 bases in between. Germline CDR1 is SNHLY and CDR2 is FYNNEI. CDR3 sequence: CASSDRGLRLGNTIYF. DNA for the CDR3: TGTGCCAGCAGTGATAGGGGGTTGAGGCTCGGAAACACCATATATTTT. Using reference TRBV2 and TRBJ1-3 for the parts outside the CDR3, the full variable domain is EPEVTQTPSHQVTQMGQEVILRCVPISNHLYFYWYRQILGQKVEFLVSFYNNEISEKSEIFDDQFSVERPDGSNFTLKIRSTKLEDSAMYFCASSDRGLRLGNTIYFGEGSWLTVV.

At least ten counts were recorded for this clone. This chain connects TRBV4-2 to TRBJ1-3; no reliable D call. The germline V and J ends were trimmed by 1 base and 3 bases, with 13 bases remaining between them. CDR1 and CDR2 (germline): LGHNA, YNFKEQ. This CDR3 spans 16 amino acids. CDR3 protein: CASSQGRSYGGNTIYF. The CDR3 DNA sequence: TGTGCCAGCAGCCAAGGGAGGAGTTATGGTGGAAACACCATATATTTT.